This T cell receptor (beta chain) was retrieved from a study of blood T cell repertoires in COVID-19 (dated by TCRdb to between 2020 and 2021). Regarding the research as a whole: Samples covering the acute and convalescent phases of COVID-19 were provided by collaborators in the United States, Italy and Spain. The prospective study material was composed of cDNA or gDNA derived from T cells, B-cell-depleted T cells, or PBMCs. Deeply sampled blood TCRbeta repertoires from subjects exposed to, actively infected with, or recovered from COVID-19 were included in the dataset. The repertoires were made available in a free public database intended to serve as a resource for research on the immune response to SARS-CoV-2. The samples were drawn from two sources: the first 160 participants of the ongoing ImmuneRACE study, and 1,200 or so subjects contributed by 6 global collaborators. A de-identified subject ID, COVID-19 status, age in years and sex were almost always included in the sample metadata. Where available, HLA class I and class II types were taken from metadata supplied by the sample provider and were not determined by assay-based typing.

Results the study describes overall, beyond this receptor: Clinical and demographic metadata were provided uncurated, with the amount varying by source and participant.

Remarks on this clone: Its antigen remains undetermined. No qualities accompany the bases; no much larger clone lies one base away.

V and J lose 2 bases and 7 bases, and a span of 15 bases separates them. The germline V gene provides CDR1 MNHEY and CDR2 SVGAGI. Taken from cysteine to phenylalanine, the CDR3 has 15 residues. Solely the CDR3 DNA is kept, with 45 bases framed from the first base. One collaborating source in Seattle enrolled patients during active infection and followed them longitudinally through the course of disease. Each collaborating institution followed its own protocols to collect whole blood in K2EDTA tubes. For TCRbeta analysis, collaborators shipped samples as frozen whole blood, isolated PBMCs, or DNA extracted from either of those sample types. TCRbeta CDR3 regions were amplified from genomic DNA using the immunoSEQ Assay, a bias-controlled multiplex PCR. Regarding the original processing steps: Within the assay, amplification of reference gene primers was used to estimate how many nucleated cells each sample contained. To quantify the absolute abundance of each unique TCRbeta CDR3 rearrangement, sequence reads were collapsed and filtered. For each sample, productive Simpson clonality was calculated as the square root of Simpson's diversity index across productive rearrangements. Entries here come from immuneACCESS through TCRdb and include only in-frame sequences with V and J called. Some clones fail to appear in such tables; in the studies checked, an unresolved V gene covers under half of the shortfall, and the cause of the remainder is unknown. The DNA gave D and trimming, while V, J and clone size come from that table. This sample lists more than 60,000 clones; under 90% were detected once. 13% of the sample belongs to the ten largest clones.

The clonotype originates from a middle-aged man with COVID-19, enrolled during active disease. Material for sequencing was peripheral blood. The rearrangement joined TRBV6-5 to TRBJ2-1, and perhaps TRBD1 as D gene, on 6 matching bases. The DNA sequence is TGTGCCAGCAGTTACCGGCGGGCTAGGGGGAATGAGCAGTTCTTC. Its protein is CASSYRRARGNEQFF.